The 25 T cell receptor beta chains below were found in one sample sequenced in a study of blood T cell repertoires in COVID-19. Here immunoSEQ multiplex PCR was the method, and the copy in TCRdb shows in-frame clones only, minus some. The profile shows approximately 42,000 clones, approximately 80% of them singletons. Sequenced input: peripheral blood. The receptor source for this set is a man older than 75 with acute or convalescent COVID-19.

The chain is built from TRBV7-8 and TRBJ2-1; TRBD1 is a possible D gene (6 bases). The CDR3 length is 15 residues. V lost 2 bases and J lost 4, with 12 bases in between. The germline V gene has CDR1 SGHVS and CDR2 FQNEAQ. The CDR3 sequence: CASSLRAGVYNEQFF. The CDR3 DNA reads TGTGCCAGCAGCTTAAGGGCAGGGGTATACAATGAGCAGTTCTTC.

This clone was seen more than once but under ten times. The CDR3 here is CATSRGNPGGETQYF. CDR3 coding DNA: TGTGCCACCAGCAGGGGAAACCCAGGAGGGGAGACCCAGTACTTC. V and J are TRBV15 and TRBJ2-5, with a weak D call TRBD2 (6 bases). This CDR3 has 15 residues. Trimming cost V 3 bases and J 5 bases, with 16 bases left between them. Germline loops: CDR1 LNHNV, CDR2 YYDKDF (reference sequence).

V gene TRBV27 combines with J gene TRBJ2-7, with TRBD1 matching 9 bases. Germline V CDR1 and CDR2: MNHEY, SMNVEV (reference sequence). J was trimmed by 5 bases and V by 5 bases; bases with no gene match: 7. The length of the CDR3 is 14 residues. The CDR3, as DNA: TGTGCCAGCAGTCTTCGGACAGGGGTGAACGAGCAGTACTTC. The encoded protein is CASSLRTGVNEQYF.

The chain is built from TRBV3-1 (or the pseudogene TRBV3-2) and TRBJ2-1, with D unclear. The CDR3 is 15 residues long. Germline V gene sequence: CDR1 LGHDT, CDR2 YNNKEL (reference sequence). Trimming shortened V by 4 bases and J by 0 bases, and 10 bases separated the two germline ends. The CDR3 nucleotides are TGTGCCAGCAGCCTACAGAGAAGCTCCTACAATGAGCAGTTCTTC. Protein sequence: CASSLQRSSYNEQFF.

The chain couples TRBV6-5 to TRBJ2-1, with 8 nucleotides matching TRBD1. The CDR3 runs 15 residues. Unmatched junction bases numbered 12, after V lost 7 bases and J lost 7 bases. The germline V gene has CDR1 MNHEY and CDR2 SVGAGI. This CDR3 is CASNLDRGIRNEQFF. DNA of the CDR3: TGTGCCAGCAATCTAGACAGGGGTATTAGAAATGAGCAGTTCTTC.

This clone was recorded at least ten times. The genes are TRBV10-2 and TRBJ2-1, with D maybe TRBD2 (6 bases). Germline V lookup: CDR1 WSHSY, CDR2 SAAADI. V was cut by 10 bases and J by 10 bases, with 14 bases left in between. The CDR3 consists of 11 residues. The CDR3 loop is CATRRGLEQFF. CDR3 DNA sequence: TGCGCCACCAGGAGAGGACTAGAGCAGTTCTTC.

This clone appeared once. The chain combines TRBV12-5 with TRBJ1-5; 8 nucleotides match TRBD1. With 5 bases clipped from V and 11 bases from J, the junction kept 5 bases outside the gene matches. From germline, CDR1 is LGHNT and CDR2 FRNRAP. The CDR3 spans 12 residues. CDR3 DNA: TGTGCTAGTGGTGACACAGGGGGGGCCCAGCATTTT. As protein: CASGDTGGAQHF.

This clone was detected only once. CDR3: CASSYLNRDQPQHF. CDR3 nucleotides: TGTGCCAGCAGTTACTTGAACAGGGATCAGCCCCAGCATTTT. The V and J genes are TRBV6-2 or TRBV6-3 and TRBJ1-5; tentatively, D is TRBD1 (6 bases). V was trimmed by 1 base and J by 5 bases, leaving 9 bases between them. This CDR3 has 14 amino acids. From germline, CDR1 is MNHEY and CDR2 SVGEGT.

The rearrangement joins TRBV18 to TRBJ1-1, with 8 bases fitting TRBD1. Trimming at V came to 5 bases and at J to 4 bases, leaving 6 bases not matched to a gene. CDR1 is KGHSH and CDR2 is LQKENI in the germline V gene. The CDR3 has 14 residues. CDR3 DNA sequence: TGTGCCAGCTCAGCGCAGGGGGCCGGCACTGAAGCTTTCTTT. It codes for CASSAQGAGTEAFF.

V is TRBV19 and J is TRBJ2-2; TRBD2 is a possible D gene (5 bases). Germline CDR1 reads LNHDA; CDR2 reads SQIVND (reference sequence). The length of the CDR3 is 16 residues. Trimming removed 3 bases from V and 3 bases from J, with 14 bases in between. CDR3 sequence reads: CASSMNVGGYTGELFF. The CDR3 DNA reads as TGTGCCAGTAGTATGAATGTTGGAGGATACACCGGGGAGCTGTTTTTT.

The V and J genes are TRBV9 and TRBJ2-1, with D perhaps TRBD2 (5 bases). The CDR3 is 14 amino acids. The V gene lost 4 bases and the J gene lost 4 bases, with 12 bases spanning the gap. Germline-derived CDR1 and CDR2 are SGDLS and YYNGEE. CDR3 DNA sequence: TGTGCCAGCAGCTATAGCGTATCGTACAATGAGCAGTTCTTC. The encoded protein is CASSYSVSYNEQFF.

The chain is built from TRBV24-1 and TRBJ1-5, with a possible D match to TRBD1 (5 bases). Trimming removed 10 bases from V and 6 bases from J, with 12 bases in between. Germline assignment: CDR1 KGHDR and CDR2 SFDVKD. The CDR3 is made up of 12 amino acids. The CDR3 here is CATGTGTQPQHF. CDR3 in DNA: TGTGCCACAGGGACTGGGACTCAGCCCCAGCATTTT.

For the CDR3, the DNA is TGTGCCAGCAGTTCCGGACAGGGGGTAGACGGCAATCAGCCCCAGCATTTT. This translates into CASSSGQGVDGNQPQHF. The V gene is TRBV28, the J gene TRBJ1-5; 10 positions agree with TRBD1. Germline CDR1 MDHEN, CDR2 SYDVKM. With V trimmed by 4 bases and J by 2 bases, 8 bases remained unmatched. The CDR3 has 17 amino acids.

With respect to this clone: The same CDR3 can be traced to other DNA sequences in this sample. The chain carries TRBV19 and TRBJ2-2; 9 positions agree with TRBD1. From germline, CDR1 is LNHDA and CDR2 SQIVND (reference sequence). V was pared by 6 bases and J by 0 bases, with 5 bases of the junction left unmatched. The CDR3 contains 16 residues. Here the CDR3 reads CASRPGQGANTGELFF. The CDR3 DNA follows: TGTGCCAGTAGACCGGGACAGGGAGCGAACACCGGGGAGCTGTTTTTT.

The rearrangement uses TRBV18 and TRBJ2-1; D possibly corresponds to TRBD2 (5 bases). Germline V gene data show CDR1 as KGHSH and CDR2 as LQKENI. The V end lost 5 bases, the J end lost 7 bases, and 18 bases lay between the germline ends. The CDR3 runs to 15 residues. DNA of the CDR3: TGTGCCAGCTCAAATAAAGGCGGGTTTACAAATGAGCAGTTCTTC. Residues: CASSNKGGFTNEQFF.

This clone came up a few times. CDR3 sequence reads: CASSPGTGEQPQHF. CDR3 sequence (DNA): TGCGCCAGCAGCCCCGGGACAGGGGAGCAGCCCCAGCATTTT. V and J are TRBV5-1 and TRBJ1-5, with 10 bases fitting TRBD1. J was trimmed by 7 bases and V by 4 bases; bases with no gene match: 5. The CDR3 runs 14 residues. Germline V gene lookup returns CDR1 SGHRS and CDR2 YFSETQ.

This clone was counted a single time. The chain couples TRBV28 to TRBJ1-5, with D possibly TRBD1 on 6 matching bases. Germline assignment: CDR1 MDHEN and CDR2 SYDVKM. The CDR3 spans 14 residues. Trimming took 6 bases from V and 1 from J, leaving 10 bases between them. The chain's CDR3 is CASRSQGSNQPQHF. The CDR3 coding sequence is TGTGCCAGCAGATCCCAGGGGAGCAATCAGCCCCAGCATTTT.

This rearrangement joins TRBV27 to TRBJ2-3; 7 nucleotides agree with TRBD2. V trimming: 4 bases; J trimming: 6 bases; junction bases outside the gene matches: 7. Germline V CDR1 and CDR2: MNHEY, SMNVEV (reference sequence). The CDR3 covers 14 residues. CDR3: CASSSGLLQDTQYF. The CDR3 coding sequence is TGTGCCAGCAGTTCGGGACTACTCCAGGATACGCAGTATTTT.

This chain connects TRBV3-1 (or the pseudogene TRBV3-2) to TRBJ2-5; 9 bases align to TRBD2. The CDR3 is made up of 14 amino acids. Germline CDR1 LGHDT, CDR2 YNNKEL (reference sequence). V lost 2 bases, J lost 5 bases, and 3 bases stayed unmatched. The CDR3 loop reads CASSQQLAGETQYF. The CDR3 DNA is TGTGCCAGCAGCCAACAACTAGCGGGCGAGACCCAGTACTTC.

The V gene is TRBV19, the J gene TRBJ1-1; 9 bases fit TRBD1. Per germline, CDR1 LNHDA and CDR2 SQIVND (reference sequence). V lost 5 bases and J lost 0; bases outside the gene matches: 4. The CDR3 is made up of 15 amino acids. The CDR3 region has the DNA TGTGCCAGTAGTGTGGACAGGGGCTTGAACACTGAAGCTTTCTTT. It specifies CASSVDRGLNTEAFF. The variable domain in full, with the rest retrieved from reference TRBV19 and TRBJ1-1, is DGGITQSPKYLFRKEGQNVTLSCEQNLNHDAMYWYRQDPGQGLRLIYYSQIVNDFQKGDIAEGYSVSREKKESFPLTVTSAQKNPTAFYLCASSVDRGLNTEAFFGQGTRLTVV.

The gene calls are TRBV24-1 and TRBJ1-2; D gene unclear. With 5 bases removed from V and 0 bases from J, the gap between germline ends came to 6 bases. The CDR3 covers 13 residues. CDR1 is KGHDR and CDR2 is SFDVKD in the germline V gene. In DNA, the CDR3 is TGTGCCACCAGTGGGGCAGCTAACTATGGCTACACCTTC. Translated, it gives CATSGAANYGYTF.

The J gene is TRBJ1-1, the V gene TRBV28, with unresolved D. Germline V CDR1 and CDR2: MDHEN, SYDVKM. Trimming stripped 7 bases from V and 4 bases from J, with 10 bases between. CDR3 length equals 12 residues. CDR3 in DNA: TGTGCCAGCAAAGGTGCGGTCACTGAAGCTTTCTTT. Protein: CASKGAVTEAFF. The full variable domain, completed using reference TRBV28 and TRBJ1-1, is DVKVTQSSRYLVKRTGEKVFLECVQDMDHENMFWYRQDPGLGLRLIYFSYDVKMKEKGDIPEGYSVSREKKERFSLILESASTNQTSMYLCASKGAVTEAFFGQGTRLTVV.

The chain links TRBV5-1 to TRBJ2-7, with TRBD1 matching over 7 bases. After removal of 5 bases from V and 2 bases from J, the junction contained 10 bases not matched to a gene. Germline CDR1 reads SGHRS; CDR2 reads YFSETQ. The CDR3 consists of 15 residues. As DNA, the CDR3 is TGCGCCAGCAGGCCGGGACAGACACAAGCCTACGAGCAGTACTTC. Amino acids: CASRPGQTQAYEQYF.

This chain uses TRBV18 with TRBJ2-1; 9 bases match TRBD2. Trimming removed 5 bases from V and 6 bases from J; junction bases left unmatched: 8. CDR1 and CDR2 from the germline V gene are KGHSH and LQKENI. The CDR3 sequence is 15 residues long. CDR3 DNA: TGTGCCAGCTCATCGAAGGGACTAGCAGCCAATGAGCAGTTCTTC. It specifies CASSSKGLAANEQFF. The full variable domain, completed using reference TRBV18 and TRBJ2-1, is NAGVMQNPRHLVRRRGQEARLRCSPMKGHSHVYWYRQLPEEGLKFMVYLQKENIIDESGMPKERFSAEFPKEGPSILRIQQVVRGDSAAYFCASSSKGLAANEQFFGPGTRLTVL.

The table lists this clone with a few counts. The chain carries TRBV6-6 and TRBJ2-2, with TRBD1 matching over 12 bases. Germline CDR1 MNHNY, CDR2 SVGAGI (reference sequence). This CDR3 spans 15 amino acids. V shed 6 bases, J shed 5 bases, and the junction held 4 bases outside the gene matches. Here the CDR3 DNA reads TGTGCCAGCAGACGGGACAGGGGGCTTACCGGGGAGCTGTTTTTT. It codes for CASRRDRGLTGELFF.